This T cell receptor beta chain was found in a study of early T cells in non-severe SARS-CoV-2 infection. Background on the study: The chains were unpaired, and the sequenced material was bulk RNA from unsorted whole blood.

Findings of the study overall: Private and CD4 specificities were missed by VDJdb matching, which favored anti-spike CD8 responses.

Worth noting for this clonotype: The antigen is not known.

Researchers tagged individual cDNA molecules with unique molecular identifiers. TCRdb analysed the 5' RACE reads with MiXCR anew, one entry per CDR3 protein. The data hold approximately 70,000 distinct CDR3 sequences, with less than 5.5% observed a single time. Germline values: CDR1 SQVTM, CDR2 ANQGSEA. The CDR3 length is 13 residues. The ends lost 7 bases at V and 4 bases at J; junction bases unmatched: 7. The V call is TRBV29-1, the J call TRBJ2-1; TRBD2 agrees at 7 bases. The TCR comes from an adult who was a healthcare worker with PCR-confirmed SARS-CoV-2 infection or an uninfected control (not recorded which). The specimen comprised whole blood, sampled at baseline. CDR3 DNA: TGCAGCGGCCAGGGCGGGAGATACAATGAGCAGTTCTTC. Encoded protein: CSGQGGRYNEQFF.